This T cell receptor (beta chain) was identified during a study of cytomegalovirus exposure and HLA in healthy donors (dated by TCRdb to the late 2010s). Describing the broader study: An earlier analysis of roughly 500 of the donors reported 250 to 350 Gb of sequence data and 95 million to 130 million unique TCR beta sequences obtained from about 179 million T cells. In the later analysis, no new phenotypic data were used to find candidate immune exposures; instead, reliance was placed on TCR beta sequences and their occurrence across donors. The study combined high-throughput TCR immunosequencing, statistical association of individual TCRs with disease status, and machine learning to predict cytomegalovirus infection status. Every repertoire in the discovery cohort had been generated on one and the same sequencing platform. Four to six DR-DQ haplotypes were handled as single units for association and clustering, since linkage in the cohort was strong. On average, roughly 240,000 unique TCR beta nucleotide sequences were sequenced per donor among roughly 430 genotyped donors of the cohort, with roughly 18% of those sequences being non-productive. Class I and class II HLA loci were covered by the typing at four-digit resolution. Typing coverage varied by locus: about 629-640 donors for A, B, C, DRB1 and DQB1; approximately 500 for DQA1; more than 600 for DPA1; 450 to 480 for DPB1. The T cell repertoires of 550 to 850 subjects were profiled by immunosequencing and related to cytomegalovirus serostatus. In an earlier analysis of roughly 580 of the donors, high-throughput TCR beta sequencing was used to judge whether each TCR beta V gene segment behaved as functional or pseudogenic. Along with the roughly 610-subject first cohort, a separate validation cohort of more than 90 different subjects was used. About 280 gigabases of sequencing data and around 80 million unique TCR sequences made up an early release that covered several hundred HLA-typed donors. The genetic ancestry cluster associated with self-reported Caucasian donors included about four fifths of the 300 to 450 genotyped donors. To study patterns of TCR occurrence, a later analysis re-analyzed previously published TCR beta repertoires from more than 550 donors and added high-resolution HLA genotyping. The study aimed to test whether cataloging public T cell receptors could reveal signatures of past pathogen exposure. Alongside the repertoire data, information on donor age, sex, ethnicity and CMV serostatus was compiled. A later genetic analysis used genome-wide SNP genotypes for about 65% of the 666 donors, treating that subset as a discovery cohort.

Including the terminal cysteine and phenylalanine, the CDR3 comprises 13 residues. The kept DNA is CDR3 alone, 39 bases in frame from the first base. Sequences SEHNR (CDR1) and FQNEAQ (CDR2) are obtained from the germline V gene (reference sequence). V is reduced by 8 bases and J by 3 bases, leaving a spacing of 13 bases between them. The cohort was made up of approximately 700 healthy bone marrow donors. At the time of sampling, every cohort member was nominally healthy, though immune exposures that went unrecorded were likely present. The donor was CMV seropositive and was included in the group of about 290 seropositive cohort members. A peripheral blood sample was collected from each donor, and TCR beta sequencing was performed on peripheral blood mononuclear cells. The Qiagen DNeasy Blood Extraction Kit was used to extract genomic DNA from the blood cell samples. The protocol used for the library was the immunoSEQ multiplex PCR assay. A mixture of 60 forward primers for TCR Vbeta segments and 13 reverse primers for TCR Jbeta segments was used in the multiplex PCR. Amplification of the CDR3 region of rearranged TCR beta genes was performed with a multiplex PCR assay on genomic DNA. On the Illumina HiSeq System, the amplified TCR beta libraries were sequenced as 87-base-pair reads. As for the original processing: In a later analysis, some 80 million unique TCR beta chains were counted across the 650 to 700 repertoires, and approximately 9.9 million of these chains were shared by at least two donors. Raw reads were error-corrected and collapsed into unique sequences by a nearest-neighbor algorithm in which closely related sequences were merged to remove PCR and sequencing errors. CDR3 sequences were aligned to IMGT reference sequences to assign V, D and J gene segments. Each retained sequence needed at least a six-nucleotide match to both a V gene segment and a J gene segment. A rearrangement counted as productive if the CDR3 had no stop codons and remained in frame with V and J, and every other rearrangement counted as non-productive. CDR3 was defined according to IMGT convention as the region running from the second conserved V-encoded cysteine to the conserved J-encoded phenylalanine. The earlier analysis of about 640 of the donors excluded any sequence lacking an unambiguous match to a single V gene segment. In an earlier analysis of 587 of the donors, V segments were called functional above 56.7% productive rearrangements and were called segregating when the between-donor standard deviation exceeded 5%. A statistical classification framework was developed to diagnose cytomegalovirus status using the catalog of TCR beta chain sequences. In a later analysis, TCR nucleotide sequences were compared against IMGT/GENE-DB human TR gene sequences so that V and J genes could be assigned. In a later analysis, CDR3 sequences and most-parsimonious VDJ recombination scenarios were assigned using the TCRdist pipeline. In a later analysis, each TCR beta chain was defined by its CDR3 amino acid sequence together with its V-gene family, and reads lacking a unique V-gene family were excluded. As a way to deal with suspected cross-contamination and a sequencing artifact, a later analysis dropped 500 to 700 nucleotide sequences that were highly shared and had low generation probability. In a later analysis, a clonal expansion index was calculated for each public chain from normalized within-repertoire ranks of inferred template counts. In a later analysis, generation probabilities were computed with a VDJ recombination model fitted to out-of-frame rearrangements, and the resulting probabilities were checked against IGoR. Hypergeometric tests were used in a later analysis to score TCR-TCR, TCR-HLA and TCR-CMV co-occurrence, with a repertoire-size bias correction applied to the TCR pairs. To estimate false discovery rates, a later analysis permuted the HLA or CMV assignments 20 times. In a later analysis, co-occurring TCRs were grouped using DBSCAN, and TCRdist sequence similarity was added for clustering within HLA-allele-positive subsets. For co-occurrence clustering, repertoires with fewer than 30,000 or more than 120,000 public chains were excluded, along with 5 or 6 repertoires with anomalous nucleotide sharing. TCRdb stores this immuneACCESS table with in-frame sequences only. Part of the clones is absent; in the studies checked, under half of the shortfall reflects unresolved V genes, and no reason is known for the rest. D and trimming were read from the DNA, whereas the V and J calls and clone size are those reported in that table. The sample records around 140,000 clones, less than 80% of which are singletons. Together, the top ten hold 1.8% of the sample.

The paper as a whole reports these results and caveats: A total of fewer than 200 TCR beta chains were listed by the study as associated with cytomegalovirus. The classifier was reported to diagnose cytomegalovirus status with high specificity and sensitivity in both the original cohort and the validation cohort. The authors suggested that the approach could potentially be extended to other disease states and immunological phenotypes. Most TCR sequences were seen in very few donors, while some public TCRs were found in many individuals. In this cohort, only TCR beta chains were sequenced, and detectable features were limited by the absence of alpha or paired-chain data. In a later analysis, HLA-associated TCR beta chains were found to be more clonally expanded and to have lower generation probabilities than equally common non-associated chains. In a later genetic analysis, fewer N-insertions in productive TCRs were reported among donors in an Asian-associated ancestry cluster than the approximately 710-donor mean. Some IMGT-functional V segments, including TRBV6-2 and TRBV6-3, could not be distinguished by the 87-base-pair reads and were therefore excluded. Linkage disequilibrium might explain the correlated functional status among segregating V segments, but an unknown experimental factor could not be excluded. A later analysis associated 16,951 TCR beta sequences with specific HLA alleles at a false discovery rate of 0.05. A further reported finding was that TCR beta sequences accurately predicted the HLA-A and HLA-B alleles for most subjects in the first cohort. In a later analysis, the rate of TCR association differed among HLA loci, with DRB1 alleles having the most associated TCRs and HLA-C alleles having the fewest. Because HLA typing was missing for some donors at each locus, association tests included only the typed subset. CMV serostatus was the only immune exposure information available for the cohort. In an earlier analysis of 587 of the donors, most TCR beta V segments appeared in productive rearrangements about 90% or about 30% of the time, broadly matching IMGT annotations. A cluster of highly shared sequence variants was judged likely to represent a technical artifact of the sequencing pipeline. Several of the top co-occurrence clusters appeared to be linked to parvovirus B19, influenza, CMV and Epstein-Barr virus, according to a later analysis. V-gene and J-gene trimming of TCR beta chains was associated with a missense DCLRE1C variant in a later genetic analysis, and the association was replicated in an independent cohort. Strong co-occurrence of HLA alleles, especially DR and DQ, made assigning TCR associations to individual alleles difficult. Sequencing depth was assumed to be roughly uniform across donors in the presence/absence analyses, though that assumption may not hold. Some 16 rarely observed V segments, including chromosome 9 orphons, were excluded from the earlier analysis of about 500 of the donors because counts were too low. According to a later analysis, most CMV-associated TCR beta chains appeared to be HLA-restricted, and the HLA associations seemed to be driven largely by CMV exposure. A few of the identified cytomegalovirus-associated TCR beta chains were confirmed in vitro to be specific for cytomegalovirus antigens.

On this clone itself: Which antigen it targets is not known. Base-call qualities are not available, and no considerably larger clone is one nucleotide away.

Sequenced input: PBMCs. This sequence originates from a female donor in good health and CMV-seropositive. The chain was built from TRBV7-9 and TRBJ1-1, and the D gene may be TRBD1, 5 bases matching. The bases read TGTGCCAGCGGTGGGGGAGGGTACACTGAAGCTTTCTTT. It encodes CASGGGGYTEAFF.